This T cell receptor (beta chain) was recovered during a study of control samples from healthy donors and cancer patients. TCRdb's copy holds only in-frame clones and misses some; the assay was immunoSEQ multiplex PCR. The data contain about 140,000 clones, around nine tenths of them seen just once; the ten biggest clones take up roughly 8.7%. This clonotype was sampled from a woman in her twenties or thirties in good health. The specimen was blood.

CDR3 sequence: CASSKHDRGPGRQYF. Written as DNA, the CDR3 is TGTGCCAGTAGTAAACACGACAGGGGCCCTGGGCGGCAGTACTTC. The J gene is TRBJ2-4, the V gene TRBV19, with TRBD1 matching 8 bases. Per the germline V gene, CDR1 is LNHDA and CDR2 is SQIVND (reference sequence). V shed 4 bases, J shed 13 bases, and the junction held 15 bases outside the gene matches. This CDR3 region has 15 residues.